These T cell receptor beta chains were read from a single sample in a study of shared T cell receptors in the human thymus. Clones were sequenced by immunoSEQ multiplex PCR, and TCRdb holds only the in-frame ones, with some missing. The sample holds some 760,000 clones, 70% to 90% seen once. This sample was also put to use in a study of human thymus T cells.

Material: thymocytes. The source of these receptors is a girl less than two years old with a congenital heart defect. The CDR3 runs from the conserved cysteine through the conserved F or W. A D gene is named only where the DNA matches it firmly. Clone size appears in some rows only: once, few, many, or a class for an expanded clone.

V: TRBV7-9; D: -; size: -; J: TRBJ2-7; CDR3: CASSLGGGYEQYF; DNA: TGTGCCAGCAGCTTAGGGGGCGGCTACGAGCAGTACTTC
V: TRBV7-9; D: TRBD1; size: few; J: TRBJ1-1; CDR3: CASNTPGGVLNTEAFF; DNA: TGTGCCAGCAACACCCCAGGGGGAGTCCTGAACACTGAAGCTTTCTTT
V: TRBV27; D: TRBD1; size: few; J: TRBJ1-2; CDR3: CASSLSRQGDYGYTF; DNA: TGTGCCAGCAGTTTAAGTAGACAGGGAGACTATGGCTACACCTTC
V: TRBV6-6; D: -; size: -; J: TRBJ1-4; CDR3: CASSYGPDSRRELFF; DNA: TGTGCCAGCAGTTACGGTCCCGACTCGCGGAGGGAACTGTTTTTT
V: TRBV2; D: -; size: -; J: TRBJ1-1; CDR3: CASSAGSYTEAFF; DNA: TGTGCCAGCAGTGCGGGGTCCTACACTGAAGCTTTCTTT
V: TRBV5-1; D: -; size: -; J: TRBJ1-6; CDR3: CASSGESYNSPLHF; DNA: TGCGCCAGCTCGGGGGAGTCCTATAATTCACCCCTCCACTTT
V: TRBV6-1; D: -; size: few; J: TRBJ2-3; CDR3: CAIRGDTQYF; DNA: TGTGCCATCCGGGGAGATACGCAGTATTTT
V: TRBV6-1; D: -; size: -; J: TRBJ1-2; CDR3: CASSAGDLGYGYTF; DNA: TGTGCCAGCAGTGCGGGGGATCTTGGCTATGGCTACACCTTC
V: TRBV7-2; D: -; size: -; J: TRBJ2-5; CDR3: CASSLGLAGETQYF; DNA: TGTGCCAGCAGCTTAGGGCTAGCAGGCGAGACCCAGTACTTC
V: TRBV28; D: TRBD2; size: few; J: TRBJ2-3; CDR3: CASSITRLAGSTDTQYF; DNA: TGTGCCAGCAGTATTACACGGCTAGCGGGGTCCACAGATACGCAGTATTTT
V: TRBV7-2; D: -; size: once; J: TRBJ1-1; CDR3: CASSLATAGLVAEAFF; DNA: TGTGCCAGCAGCTTAGCCACAGCAGGACTGGTTGCTGAAGCTTTCTTT
V: TRBV7-9; D: TRBD1; size: -; J: TRBJ1-1; CDR3: CASSLNGTGDVSTEAFF; DNA: TGTGCCAGCAGCTTAAACGGGACAGGGGATGTGAGCACTGAAGCTTTCTTT
V: TRBV6-1; D: -; size: -; J: TRBJ1-2; CDR3: CASSTRTDNYGYTF; DNA: TGTGCCAGCAGTACCCGGACAGATAACTATGGCTACACCTTC
V: TRBV6-5; D: -; size: -; J: TRBJ1-5; CDR3: CASSPEGNQPQHF; DNA: TGTGCCAGCAGTCCTGAGGGCAATCAGCCCCAGCATTTT
V: TRBV5-3; D: TRBD1; size: few; J: TRBJ1-2; CDR3: CARSGDRRYTF; DNA: TGTGCCAGAAGCGGGGACAGACGCTACACCTTC
V: TRBV9; D: -; size: -; J: TRBJ2-3; CDR3: CASSVGRNNEGVDTQYF; DNA: TGTGCCAGCAGCGTAGGTCGGAATAATGAGGGGGTAGATACGCAGTATTTT
V: TRBV5-5; D: -; size: -; J: TRBJ2-3; CDR3: CASSLSCSEDTQYF; DNA: TGTGCCAGCAGCTTAAGCTGTTCGGAGGATACGCAGTATTTT
V: TRBV7-2; D: TRBD1; size: once; J: TRBJ1-2; CDR3: CASSASDRGQDGYTF; DNA: TGTGCCAGCAGCGCAAGCGACAGGGGGCAGGATGGCTACACCTTC
V: TRBV19; D: TRBD1; size: -; J: TRBJ2-2; CDR3: CASNSPGDRGEVTGELFF; DNA: TGTGCCAGTAATTCGCCGGGTGACAGGGGAGAGGTTACCGGGGAGCTGTTTTTT
V: TRBV6-1; D: -; size: once; J: TRBJ2-7; CDR3: CASSDNRFYYEQYF; DNA: TGTGCCAGCAGTGATAACAGGTTTTACTACGAGCAGTACTTC
V: TRBV4-1; D: TRBD1; size: -; J: TRBJ1-5; CDR3: CASSQYGQANYQPQHF; DNA: TGCGCCAGCAGCCAGTATGGACAGGCGAACTATCAGCCCCAGCATTTT
V: TRBV5-1; D: -; size: -; J: TRBJ1-1; CDR3: CASSSHWRDTEAFF; DNA: TGCGCCAGCAGCTCACATTGGAGGGACACTGAAGCTTTCTTT
V: TRBV28; D: -; size: -; J: TRBJ2-7; CDR3: CASSFCPGSYEQYF; DNA: TGTGCCAGCAGTTTTTGCCCAGGAAGCTACGAGCAGTACTTC
V: TRBV27; D: -; size: -; J: TRBJ1-4; CDR3: CASSTARGPHATNEKLFF; DNA: TGTGCCAGCAGTACGGCCAGGGGCCCTCATGCAACTAATGAAAAACTGTTTTTT
V: TRBV27; D: TRBD2; size: -; J: TRBJ2-2; CDR3: CASSFVGGGTGELFF; DNA: TGTGCCAGCAGTTTTGTTGGGGGGGGCACCGGGGAGCTGTTTTTT
V: TRBV6-5; D: -; size: -; J: TRBJ2-5; CDR3: CASIGLTFGEETQYF; DNA: TGTGCCAGCATAGGACTGACGTTCGGGGAAGAGACCCAGTACTTC
V: TRBV9; D: -; size: -; J: TRBJ1-5; CDR3: CASSVGPGTIQPQHF; DNA: TGTGCCAGCAGCGTAGGGCCAGGGACTATTCAGCCCCAGCATTTT
V: TRBV7-9; D: TRBD1; size: few; J: TRBJ1-1; CDR3: CASSFARGQGVNTEAFF; DNA: TGTGCCAGCAGCTTCGCCAGGGGCCAGGGGGTGAACACTGAAGCTTTCTTT
V: TRBV6-1; D: TRBD2; size: once; J: TRBJ2-5; CDR3: CASRTIGRGAIYF; DNA: TGTGCCAGCAGGACCATCGGGAGGGGAGCAATCTACTTC